The T cell receptor (beta chain) under discussion was sequenced for a study of cytomegalovirus exposure and HLA in healthy donors. The CDR3 consists of 16 residues. The germline CDR1 and CDR2 sequences are MNHNS and SASEGT. The V segment lost 3 bases and the J segment 3 bases; nucleotides outside the gene matches: 7. Some clones are missing from TCRdb's copy, which holds only in-frame ones; the method was immunoSEQ multiplex PCR. The sample lists about 160,000 clones, about 90% occurring once. Sequencing input: PBMCs. This clonotype originated in a man between 18 and 29 years old in good health and CMV-seropositive. The rearrangement uses TRBV6-1 and TRBJ2-5, with 10 bases fitting TRBD2. CDR3 in amino acids: CASSDIPGLAKETQYF. The DNA of the CDR3 is TGTGCCAGCAGTGATATCCCGGGACTAGCGAAAGAGACCCAGTACTTC.